This TCR beta chain was found in a study of cytomegalovirus exposure and HLA in healthy donors. Study-level background: Genetic ancestry analysis placed under 90% of the roughly 400 donors that were genotyped in the Caucasian-associated cluster.

The PCR was carried out with 60 Vbeta primers and 13 Jbeta primers. Data came from immunoSEQ multiplex PCR; TCRdb stores just in-frame clones and leaves some out. Among 200,000 or so clones, around 83% were seen once, and the ten largest hold around 0.75%. Germline assignment: CDR1 SGHRS and CDR2 YFSETQ. Unmatched junction bases numbered 4, after V lost 3 bases and J lost 1 base. The CDR3 has 15 amino acids. As to this clone: Its specificity is not known.

The study, taken as a whole, reports: One variant, a missense change in DCLRE1C, was linked in a later analysis to TCR beta V- and J-gene trimming. TRBV6-2, TRBV6-3 and other indistinguishable V segments were excluded.

The sequenced sample consisted of PBMCs. This TCR derives from a woman between 18 and 29 years old in good health and CMV-seronegative. The chain uses TRBV5-1 and TRBJ2-5; 9 bases line up with TRBD2. The CDR3 loop is CASSWGLAIQETQYF. In nucleotides, the CDR3 is TGCGCCAGCAGCTGGGGACTAGCAATCCAAGAGACCCAGTACTTC.